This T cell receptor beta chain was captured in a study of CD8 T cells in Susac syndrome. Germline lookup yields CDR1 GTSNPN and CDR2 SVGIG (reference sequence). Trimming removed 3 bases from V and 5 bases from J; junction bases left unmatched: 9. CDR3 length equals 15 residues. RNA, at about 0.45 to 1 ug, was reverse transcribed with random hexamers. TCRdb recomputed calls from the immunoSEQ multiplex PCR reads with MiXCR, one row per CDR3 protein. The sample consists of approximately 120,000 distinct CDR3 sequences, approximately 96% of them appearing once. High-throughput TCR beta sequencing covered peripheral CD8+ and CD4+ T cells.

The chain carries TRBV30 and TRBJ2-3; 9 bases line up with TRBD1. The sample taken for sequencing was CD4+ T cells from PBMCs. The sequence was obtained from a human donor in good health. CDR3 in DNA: TGTGCCTGGAGCCCGGGACAGGGTCCAAGAGATACGCAGTATTTT. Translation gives CAWSPGQGPRDTQYF.